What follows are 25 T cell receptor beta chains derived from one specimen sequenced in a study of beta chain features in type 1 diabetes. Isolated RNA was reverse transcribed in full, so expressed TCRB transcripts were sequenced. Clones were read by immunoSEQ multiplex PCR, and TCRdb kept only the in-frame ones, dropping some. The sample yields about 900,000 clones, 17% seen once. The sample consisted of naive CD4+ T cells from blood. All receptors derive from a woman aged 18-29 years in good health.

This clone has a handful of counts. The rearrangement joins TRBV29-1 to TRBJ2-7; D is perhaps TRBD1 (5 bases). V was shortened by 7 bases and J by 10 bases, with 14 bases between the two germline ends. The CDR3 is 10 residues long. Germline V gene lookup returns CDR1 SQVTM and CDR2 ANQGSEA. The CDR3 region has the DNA TGCAGCGGGGAAGACAGAGCCCAGTACTTC. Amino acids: CSGEDRAQYF.

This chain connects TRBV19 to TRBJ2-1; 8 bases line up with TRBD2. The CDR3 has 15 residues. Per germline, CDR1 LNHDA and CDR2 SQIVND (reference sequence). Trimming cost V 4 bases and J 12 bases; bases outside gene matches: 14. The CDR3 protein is CASSKQDSGGKGQFF. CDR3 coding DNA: TGTGCCAGTAGTAAACAGGATTCGGGAGGGAAAGGGCAGTTCTTC.

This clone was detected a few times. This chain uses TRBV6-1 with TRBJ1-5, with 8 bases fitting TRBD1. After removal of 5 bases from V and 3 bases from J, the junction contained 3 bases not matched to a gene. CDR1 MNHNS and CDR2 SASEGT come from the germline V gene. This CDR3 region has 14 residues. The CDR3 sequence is CASSTGGNNQPQHF. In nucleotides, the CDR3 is TGTGCCAGCAGTACAGGGGGGAACAATCAGCCCCAGCATTTT.

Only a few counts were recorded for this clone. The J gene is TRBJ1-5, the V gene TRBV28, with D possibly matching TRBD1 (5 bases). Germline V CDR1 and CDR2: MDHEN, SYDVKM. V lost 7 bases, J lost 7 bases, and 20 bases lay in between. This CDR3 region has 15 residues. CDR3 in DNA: TGTGCCAGCACCCTCCACGGGGCAGGGCGGCAGCCCCAGCATTTT. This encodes CASTLHGAGRQPQHF.

The chain's CDR3 is CASSDLGQGYNEQFF. CDR3 sequence (DNA): TGTGCCAGCAGTGATCTAGGACAGGGGTACAATGAGCAGTTCTTC. This chain joins TRBV2 and TRBJ2-1; TRBD1 agrees at 9 bases. With 3 bases clipped from V and 4 bases from J, the junction kept 4 bases outside the gene matches. Germline V gene sequence: CDR1 SNHLY, CDR2 FYNNEI. CDR3 length: 15 amino acids.

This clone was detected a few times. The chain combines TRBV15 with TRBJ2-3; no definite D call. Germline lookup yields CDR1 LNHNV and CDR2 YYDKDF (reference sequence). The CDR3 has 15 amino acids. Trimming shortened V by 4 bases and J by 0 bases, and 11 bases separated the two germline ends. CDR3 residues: CATSTGEVSTDTQYF. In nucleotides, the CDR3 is TGTGCCACCAGCACTGGGGAAGTGAGCACAGATACGCAGTATTTT.

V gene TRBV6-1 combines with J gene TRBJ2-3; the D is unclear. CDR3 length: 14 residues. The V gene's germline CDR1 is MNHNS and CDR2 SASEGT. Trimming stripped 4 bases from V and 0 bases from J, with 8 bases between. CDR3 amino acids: CASSVGYSTDTQYF. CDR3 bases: TGTGCCAGCAGTGTAGGTTACAGCACAGATACGCAGTATTTT.

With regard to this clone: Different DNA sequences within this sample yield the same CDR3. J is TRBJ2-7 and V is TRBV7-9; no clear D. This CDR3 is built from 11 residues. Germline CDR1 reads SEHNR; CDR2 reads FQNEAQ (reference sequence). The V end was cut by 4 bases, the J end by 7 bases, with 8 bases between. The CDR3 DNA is TGTGCCAGCAGCTCCGGGTTTGAGCAGTACTTC. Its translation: CASSSGFEQYF.

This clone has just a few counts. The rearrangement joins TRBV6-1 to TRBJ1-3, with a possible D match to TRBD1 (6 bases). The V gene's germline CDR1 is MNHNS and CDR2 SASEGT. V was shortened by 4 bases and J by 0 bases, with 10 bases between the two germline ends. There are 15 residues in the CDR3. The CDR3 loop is CASSANRDSGNTIYF. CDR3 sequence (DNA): TGTGCCAGCAGTGCTAACAGGGACTCTGGAAACACCATATATTTT.

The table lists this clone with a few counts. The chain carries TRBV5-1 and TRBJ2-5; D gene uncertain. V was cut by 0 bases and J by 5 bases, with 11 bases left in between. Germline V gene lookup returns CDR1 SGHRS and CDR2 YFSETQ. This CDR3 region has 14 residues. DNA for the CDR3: TGCGCCAGCAGCTTGGCATCTAGGTGGGAGACCCAGTACTTC. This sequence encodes CASSLASRWETQYF.

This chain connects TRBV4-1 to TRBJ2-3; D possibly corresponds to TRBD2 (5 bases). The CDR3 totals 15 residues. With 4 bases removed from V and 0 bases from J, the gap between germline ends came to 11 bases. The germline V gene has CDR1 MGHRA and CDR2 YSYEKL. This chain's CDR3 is CASSPGSGSTDTQYF. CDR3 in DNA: TGCGCCAGCAGCCCGGGAAGCGGTAGCACAGATACGCAGTATTTT.

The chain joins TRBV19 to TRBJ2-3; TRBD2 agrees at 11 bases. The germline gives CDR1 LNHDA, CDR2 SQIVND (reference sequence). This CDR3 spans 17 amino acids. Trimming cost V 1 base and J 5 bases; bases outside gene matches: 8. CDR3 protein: CASSIVLAGGLIDTQYF. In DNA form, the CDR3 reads TGTGCCAGTAGTATAGTCCTAGCGGGAGGACTCATAGATACGCAGTATTTT.

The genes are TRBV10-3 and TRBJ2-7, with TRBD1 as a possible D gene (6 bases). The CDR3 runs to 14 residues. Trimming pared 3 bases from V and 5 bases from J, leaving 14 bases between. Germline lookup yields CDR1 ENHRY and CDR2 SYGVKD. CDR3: CAISEYRALNEQYF. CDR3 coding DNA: TGTGCCATCAGTGAATACAGGGCGTTAAACGAGCAGTACTTC.

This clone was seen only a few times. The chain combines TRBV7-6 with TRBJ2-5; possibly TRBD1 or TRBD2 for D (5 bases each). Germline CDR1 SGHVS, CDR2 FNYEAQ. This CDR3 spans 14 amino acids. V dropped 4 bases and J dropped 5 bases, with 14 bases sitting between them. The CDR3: CASSSDTSGETQYF. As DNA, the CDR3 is TGTGCCAGCAGCTCGGACACCTCGGGGGAGACCCAGTACTTC.

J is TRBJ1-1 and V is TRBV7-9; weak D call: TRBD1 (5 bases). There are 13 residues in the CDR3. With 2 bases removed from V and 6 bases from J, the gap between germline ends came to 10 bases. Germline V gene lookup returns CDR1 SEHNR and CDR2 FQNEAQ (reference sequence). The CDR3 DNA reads TGTGCCAGCAGCTTAACCCGGGGACCTGAAGCTTTCTTT. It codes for CASSLTRGPEAFF. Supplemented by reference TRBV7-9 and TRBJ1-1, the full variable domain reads DTGVSQNPRHKITKRGQNVTFRCDPISEHNRLYWYRQTLGQGPEFLTYFQNEAQLEKSRLLSDRFSAERPKGSFSTLEIQRTEQGDSAMYLCASSLTRGPEAFFGQGTRLTVV.

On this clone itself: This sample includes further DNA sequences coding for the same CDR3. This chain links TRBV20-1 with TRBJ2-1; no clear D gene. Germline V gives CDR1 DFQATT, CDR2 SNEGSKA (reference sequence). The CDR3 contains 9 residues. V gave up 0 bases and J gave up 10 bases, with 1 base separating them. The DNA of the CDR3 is TGCAGTGCTAGAGACGAGCAGTTCTTC. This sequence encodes CSARDEQFF.

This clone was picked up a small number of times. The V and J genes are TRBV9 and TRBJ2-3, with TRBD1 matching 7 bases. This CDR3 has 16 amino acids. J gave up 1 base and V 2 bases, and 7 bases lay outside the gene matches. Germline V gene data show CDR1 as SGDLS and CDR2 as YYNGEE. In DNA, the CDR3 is TGTGCCAGCAGCGTCTTAGGCACAGGGGGCACAGATACGCAGTATTTT. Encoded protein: CASSVLGTGGTDTQYF.

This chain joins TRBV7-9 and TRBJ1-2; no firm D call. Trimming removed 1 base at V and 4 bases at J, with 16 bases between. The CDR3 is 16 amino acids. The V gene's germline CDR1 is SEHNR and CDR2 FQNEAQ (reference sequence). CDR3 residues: CASSLERHAIIYGYTF. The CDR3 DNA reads TGTGCCAGCAGCTTAGAGAGACACGCCATCATCTATGGCTACACCTTC. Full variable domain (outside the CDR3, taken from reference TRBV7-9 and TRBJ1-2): DTGVSQNPRHKITKRGQNVTFRCDPISEHNRLYWYRQTLGQGPEFLTYFQNEAQLEKSRLLSDRFSAERPKGSFSTLEIQRTEQGDSAMYLCASSLERHAIIYGYTFGSGTRLTVV.

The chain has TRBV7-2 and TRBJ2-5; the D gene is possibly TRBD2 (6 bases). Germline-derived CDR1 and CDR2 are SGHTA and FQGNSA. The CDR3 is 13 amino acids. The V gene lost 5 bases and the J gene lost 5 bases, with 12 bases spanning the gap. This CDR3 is CASSQGLRETQYF. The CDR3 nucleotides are TGTGCCAGCAGCCAGGGACTCCGGGAGACCCAGTACTTC.

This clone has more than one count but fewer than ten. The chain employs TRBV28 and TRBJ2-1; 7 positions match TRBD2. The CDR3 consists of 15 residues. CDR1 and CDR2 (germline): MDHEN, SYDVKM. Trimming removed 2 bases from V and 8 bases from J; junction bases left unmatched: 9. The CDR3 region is CASSLGAGAPHEQFF. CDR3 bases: TGTGCCAGCAGTTTAGGGGCGGGAGCCCCTCATGAGCAGTTCTTC.

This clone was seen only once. This CDR3 reads CASSSVTGGVYEQYF. CDR3 bases: TGTGCCAGCAGCTCAGTGACAGGGGGGGTTTACGAGCAGTACTTC. The chain couples TRBV5-4 to TRBJ2-7; the match to TRBD1 covers 9 bases. J lost 4 bases, V lost 3 bases, and 8 bases had no gene match. The CDR3 has 15 residues. Germline assignment: CDR1 SGHNT and CDR2 YYREEE (reference sequence).

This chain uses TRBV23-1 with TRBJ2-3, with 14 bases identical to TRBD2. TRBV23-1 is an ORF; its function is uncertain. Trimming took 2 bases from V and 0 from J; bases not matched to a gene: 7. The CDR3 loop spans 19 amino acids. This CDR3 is CASSQEGLAGVPSTDTQYF. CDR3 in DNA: TGCGCCAGCAGTCAAGAGGGACTAGCGGGAGTACCTAGCACAGATACGCAGTATTTT.

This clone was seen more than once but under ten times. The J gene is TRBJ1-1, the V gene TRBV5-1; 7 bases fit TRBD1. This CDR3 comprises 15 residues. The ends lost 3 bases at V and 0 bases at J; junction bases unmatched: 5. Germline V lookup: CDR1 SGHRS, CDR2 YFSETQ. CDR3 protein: CASSSQGDMNTEAFF. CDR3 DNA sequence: TGCGCCAGCAGCTCGCAGGGGGACATGAACACTGAAGCTTTCTTT.

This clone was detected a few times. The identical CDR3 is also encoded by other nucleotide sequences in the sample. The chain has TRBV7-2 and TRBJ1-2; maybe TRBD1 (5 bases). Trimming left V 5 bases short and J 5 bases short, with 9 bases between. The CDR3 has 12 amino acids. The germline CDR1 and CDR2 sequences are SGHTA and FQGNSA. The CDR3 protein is CASSPQGYGYTF. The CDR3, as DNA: TGTGCCAGCAGCCCCCAGGGTTATGGCTACACCTTC. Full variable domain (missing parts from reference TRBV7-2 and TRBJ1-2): GAGVSQSPSNKVTEKGKDVELRCDPISGHTALYWYRQSLGQGLEFLIYFQGNSAPDKSGLPSDRFSAERTGGSVSTLTIQRTQQEDSAVYLCASSPQGYGYTFGSGTRLTVV.

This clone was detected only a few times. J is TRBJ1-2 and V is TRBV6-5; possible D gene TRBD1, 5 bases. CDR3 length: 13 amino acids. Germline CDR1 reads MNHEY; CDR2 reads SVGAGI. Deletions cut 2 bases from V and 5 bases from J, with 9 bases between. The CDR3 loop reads CASSYREGYGYTF. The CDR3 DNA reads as TGTGCCAGCAGTTACCGAGAGGGGTATGGCTACACCTTC.